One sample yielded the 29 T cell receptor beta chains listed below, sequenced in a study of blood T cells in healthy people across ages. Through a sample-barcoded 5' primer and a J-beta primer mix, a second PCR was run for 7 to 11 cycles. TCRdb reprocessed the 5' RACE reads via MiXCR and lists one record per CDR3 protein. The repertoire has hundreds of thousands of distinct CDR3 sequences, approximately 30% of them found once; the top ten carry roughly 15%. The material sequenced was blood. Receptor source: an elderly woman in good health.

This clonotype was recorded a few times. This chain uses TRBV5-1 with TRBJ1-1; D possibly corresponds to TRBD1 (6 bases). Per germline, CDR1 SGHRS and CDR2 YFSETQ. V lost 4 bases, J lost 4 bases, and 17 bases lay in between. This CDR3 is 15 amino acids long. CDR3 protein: CASSVVQGPSTEAFF. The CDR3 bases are TGCGCCAGCAGCGTCGTACAGGGACCGAGCACTGAAGCTTTCTTT.

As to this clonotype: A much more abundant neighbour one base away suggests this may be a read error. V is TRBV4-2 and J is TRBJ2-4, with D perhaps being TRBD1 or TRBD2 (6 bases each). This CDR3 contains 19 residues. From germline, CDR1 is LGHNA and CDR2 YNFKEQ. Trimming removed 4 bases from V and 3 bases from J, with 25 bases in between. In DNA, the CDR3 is TGTGCCAGCAGCCGAGATTTGCCGGGGGCCCGAGGTGGCAAAAACATTCAGTACTTC. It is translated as CASSRDLPGARGGKNIQYF.

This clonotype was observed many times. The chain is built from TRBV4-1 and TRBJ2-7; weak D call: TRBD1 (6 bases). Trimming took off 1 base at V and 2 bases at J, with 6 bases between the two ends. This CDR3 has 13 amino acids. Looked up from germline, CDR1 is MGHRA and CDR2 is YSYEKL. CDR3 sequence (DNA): TGCGCCAGCAGCCAAGGGGACACCTACGAGCAGTACTTC. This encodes CASSQGDTYEQYF.

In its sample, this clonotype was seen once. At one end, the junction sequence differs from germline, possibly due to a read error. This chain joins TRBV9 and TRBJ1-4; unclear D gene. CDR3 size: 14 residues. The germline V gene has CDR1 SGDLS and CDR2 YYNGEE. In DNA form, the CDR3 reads TGTGCCAGCAGCGTAGGGCAGTCGGGTGAAAAACGGTTTTTT. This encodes CASSVGQSGEKRFF.

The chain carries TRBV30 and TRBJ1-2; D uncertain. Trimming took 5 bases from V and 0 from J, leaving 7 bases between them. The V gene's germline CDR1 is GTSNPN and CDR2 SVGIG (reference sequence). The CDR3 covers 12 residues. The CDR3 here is CAWENTNYGYTF. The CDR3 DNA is TGTGCCTGGGAGAATACTAACTATGGCTACACCTTC.

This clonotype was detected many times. DNA of the CDR3: TGTGCCAGCAGGAGTCTGGCGGGGGGGCCTAACGAGCAGTACTTC. Its translation is CASRSLAGGPNEQYF. V usage is TRBV7-9 and J usage is TRBJ2-7; 9 bases align to TRBD2. CDR1 and CDR2 (germline): SEHNR, FQNEAQ (reference sequence). The CDR3 has 15 residues. J lost 5 bases, V lost 6 bases, and 11 bases had no gene match. Looking up the rest from reference TRBV7-9 and TRBJ2-7 gives the full variable domain: DTGVSQNPRHKITKRGQNVTFRCDPISEHNRLYWYRQTLGQGPEFLTYFQNEAQLEKSRLLSDRFSAERPKGSFSTLEIQRTEQGDSAMYLCASRSLAGGPNEQYFGPGTRLTVT.

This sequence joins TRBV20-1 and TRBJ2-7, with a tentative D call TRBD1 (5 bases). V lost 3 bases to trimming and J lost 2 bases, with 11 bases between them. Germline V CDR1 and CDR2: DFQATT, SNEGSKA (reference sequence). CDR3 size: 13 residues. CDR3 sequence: CSASTGLTYEQYF. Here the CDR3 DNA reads TGCAGTGCTAGTACAGGTCTTACCTACGAGCAGTACTTC.

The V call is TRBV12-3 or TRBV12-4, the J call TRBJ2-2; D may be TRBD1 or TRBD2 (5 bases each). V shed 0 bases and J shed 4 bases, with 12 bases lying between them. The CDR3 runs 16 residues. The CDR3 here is CASSLAPQGPTGELFF. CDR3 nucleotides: TGTGCCAGCAGTTTAGCGCCCCAGGGACCCACCGGGGAGCTGTTTTTT.

CDR3 nucleotides: TGTGCCATCAGTGGGTCAGCGGCGGAGACCCAGTACTTC. This gives the protein CAISGSAAETQYF. The gene calls are TRBV10-3 and TRBJ2-5, with D perhaps matching TRBD2 (5 bases). CDR1 ENHRY and CDR2 SYGVKD come from the germline V gene. The CDR3 covers 13 residues. Deletions cut 4 bases from V and 5 bases from J, with 11 bases between.

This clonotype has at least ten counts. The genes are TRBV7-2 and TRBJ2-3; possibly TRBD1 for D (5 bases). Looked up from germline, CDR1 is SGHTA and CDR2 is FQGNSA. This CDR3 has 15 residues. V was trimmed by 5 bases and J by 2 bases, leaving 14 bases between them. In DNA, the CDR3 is TGTGCCAGCAGCAACAGCCCACAGGTCACAGATACGCAGTATTTT. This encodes CASSNSPQVTDTQYF.

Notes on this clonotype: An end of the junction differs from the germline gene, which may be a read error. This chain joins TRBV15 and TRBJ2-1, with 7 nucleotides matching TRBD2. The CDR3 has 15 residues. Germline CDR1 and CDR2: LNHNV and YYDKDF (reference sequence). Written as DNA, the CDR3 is TGTACCACCAGCAGAGAGACCGGGGGGTCCTCGGACCAGTTCTTC. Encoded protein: CTTSRETGGSSDQFF.

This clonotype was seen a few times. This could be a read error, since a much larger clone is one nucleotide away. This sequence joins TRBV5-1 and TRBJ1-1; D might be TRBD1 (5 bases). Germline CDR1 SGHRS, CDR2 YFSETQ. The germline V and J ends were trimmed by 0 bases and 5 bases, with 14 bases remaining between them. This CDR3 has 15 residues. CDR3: CASSLAPGGWTEAFF. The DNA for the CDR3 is TGCGCCAGCAGCTTGGCCCCCGGGGGATGGACTGAAGCTTTCTTT.

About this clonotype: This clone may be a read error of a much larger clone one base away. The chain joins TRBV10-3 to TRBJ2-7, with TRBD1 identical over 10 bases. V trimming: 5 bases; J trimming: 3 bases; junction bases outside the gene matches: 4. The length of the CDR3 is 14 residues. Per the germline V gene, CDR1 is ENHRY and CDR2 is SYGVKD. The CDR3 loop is CAISTGTGVYEQYF. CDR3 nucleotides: TGTGCCATCAGTACCGGGACAGGGGTCTACGAGCAGTACTTC.

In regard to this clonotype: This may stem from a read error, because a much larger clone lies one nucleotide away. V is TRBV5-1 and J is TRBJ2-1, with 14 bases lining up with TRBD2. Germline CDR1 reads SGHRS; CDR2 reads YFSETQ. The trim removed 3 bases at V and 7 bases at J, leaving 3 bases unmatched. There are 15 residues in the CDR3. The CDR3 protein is CASSSGTSGGNEQFF. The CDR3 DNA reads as TGCGCCAGCAGCTCCGGGACTAGCGGGGGTAATGAGCAGTTCTTC.

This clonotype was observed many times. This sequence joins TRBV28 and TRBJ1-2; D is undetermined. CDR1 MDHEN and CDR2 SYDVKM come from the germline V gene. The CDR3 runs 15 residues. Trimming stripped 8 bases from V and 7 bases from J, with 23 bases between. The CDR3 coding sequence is TGTGCCAGCGCTTCGGAGGCCGGGCCCCCCGTTGGCTACACCTTC. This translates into CASASEAGPPVGYTF.

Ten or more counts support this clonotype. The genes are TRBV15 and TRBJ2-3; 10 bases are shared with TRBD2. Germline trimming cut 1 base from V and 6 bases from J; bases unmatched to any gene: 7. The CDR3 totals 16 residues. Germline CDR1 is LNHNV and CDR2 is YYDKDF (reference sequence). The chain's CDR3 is CATSRGLAGALDTQYF. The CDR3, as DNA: TGTGCCACCAGCAGAGGGCTAGCGGGGGCCCTGGATACGCAGTATTTT.

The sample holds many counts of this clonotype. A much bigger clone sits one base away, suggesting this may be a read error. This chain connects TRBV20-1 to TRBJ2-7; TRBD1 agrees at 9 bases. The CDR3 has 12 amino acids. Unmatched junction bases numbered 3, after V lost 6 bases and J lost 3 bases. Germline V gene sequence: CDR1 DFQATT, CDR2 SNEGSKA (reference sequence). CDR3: CSARQGGYEQYF. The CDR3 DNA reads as TGCAGTGCCCGACAGGGGGGCTACGAGCAGTACTTC.

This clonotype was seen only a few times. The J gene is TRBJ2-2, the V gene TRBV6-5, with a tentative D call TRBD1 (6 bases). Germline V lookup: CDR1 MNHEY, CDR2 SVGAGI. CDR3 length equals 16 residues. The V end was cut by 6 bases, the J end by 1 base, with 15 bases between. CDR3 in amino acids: CASRGRGGRNTGELFF. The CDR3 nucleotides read TGTGCCAGCAGAGGAAGAGGGGGACGGAACACCGGGGAGCTGTTTTTT.

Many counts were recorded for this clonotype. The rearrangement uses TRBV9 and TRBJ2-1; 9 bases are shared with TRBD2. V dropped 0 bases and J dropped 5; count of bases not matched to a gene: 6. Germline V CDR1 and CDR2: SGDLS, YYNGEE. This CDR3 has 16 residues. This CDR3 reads CASSVVSSGDHNEQFF. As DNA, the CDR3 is TGTGCCAGCAGCGTAGTCTCTAGCGGGGACCACAATGAGCAGTTCTTC.

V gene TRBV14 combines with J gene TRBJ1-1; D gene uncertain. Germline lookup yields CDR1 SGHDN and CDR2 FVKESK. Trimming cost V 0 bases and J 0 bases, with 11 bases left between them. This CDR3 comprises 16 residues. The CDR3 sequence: CASSQDFLPVNTEAFF. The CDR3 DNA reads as TGTGCCAGCAGCCAAGATTTCCTACCAGTGAACACTGAAGCTTTCTTT.

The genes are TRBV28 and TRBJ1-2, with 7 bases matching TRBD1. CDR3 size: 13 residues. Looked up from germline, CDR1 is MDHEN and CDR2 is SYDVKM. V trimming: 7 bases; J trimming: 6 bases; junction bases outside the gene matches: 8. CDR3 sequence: CASIGQANHGYTF. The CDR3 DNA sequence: TGTGCCAGCATAGGACAGGCCAACCATGGCTACACCTTC.

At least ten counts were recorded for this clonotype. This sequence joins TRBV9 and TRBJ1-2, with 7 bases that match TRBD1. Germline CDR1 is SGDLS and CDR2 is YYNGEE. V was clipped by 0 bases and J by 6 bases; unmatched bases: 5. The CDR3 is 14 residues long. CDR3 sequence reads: CASSVVGQGDGYTF. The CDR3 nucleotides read TGTGCCAGCAGCGTAGTCGGGCAGGGGGATGGCTACACCTTC.

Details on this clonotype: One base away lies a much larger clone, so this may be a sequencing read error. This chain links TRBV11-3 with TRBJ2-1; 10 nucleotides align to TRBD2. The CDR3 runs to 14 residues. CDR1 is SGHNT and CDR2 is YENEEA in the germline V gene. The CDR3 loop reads CVSSLLAGSDEQFF. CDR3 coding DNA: TGTGTCAGCAGCTTACTAGCGGGGTCGGATGAGCAGTTCTTC.

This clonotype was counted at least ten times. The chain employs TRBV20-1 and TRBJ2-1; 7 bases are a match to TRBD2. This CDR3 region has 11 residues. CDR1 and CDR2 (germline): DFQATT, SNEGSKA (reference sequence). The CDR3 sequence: CSPREDNEQFF. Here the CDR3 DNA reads TGCAGCCCTCGGGAGGACAATGAGCAGTTCTTC.

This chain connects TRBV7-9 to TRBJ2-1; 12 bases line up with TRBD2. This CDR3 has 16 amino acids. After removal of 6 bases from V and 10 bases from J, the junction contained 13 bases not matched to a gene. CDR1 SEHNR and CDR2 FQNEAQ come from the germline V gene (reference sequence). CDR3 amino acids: CASRWTSGDPTYEQFF. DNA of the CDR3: TGTGCCAGCAGATGGACTAGCGGGGACCCCACCTACGAGCAGTTCTTC.

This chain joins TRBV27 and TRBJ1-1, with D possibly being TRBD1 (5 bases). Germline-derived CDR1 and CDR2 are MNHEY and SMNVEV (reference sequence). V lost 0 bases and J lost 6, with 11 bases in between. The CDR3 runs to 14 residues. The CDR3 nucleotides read TGTGCCAGCAGTTTATCTCTTTCGGGGCCTGAAGCTTTCTTT. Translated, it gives CASSLSLSGPEAFF.

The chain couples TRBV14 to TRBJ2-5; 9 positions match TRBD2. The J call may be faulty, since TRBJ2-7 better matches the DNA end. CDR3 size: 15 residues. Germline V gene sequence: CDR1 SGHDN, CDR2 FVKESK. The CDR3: CASSQGSGGYYEQYF. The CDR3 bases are TGTGCCAGCAGCCAGGGGAGCGGGGGGTACTACGAGCAGTACTTC.

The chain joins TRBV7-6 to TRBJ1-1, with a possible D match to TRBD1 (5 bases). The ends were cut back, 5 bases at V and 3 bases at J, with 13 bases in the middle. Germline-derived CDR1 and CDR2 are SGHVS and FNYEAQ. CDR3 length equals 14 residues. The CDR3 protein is CASSQSTADTEAFF. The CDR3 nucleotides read TGTGCCAGCAGCCAGTCGACAGCGGACACTGAAGCTTTCTTT. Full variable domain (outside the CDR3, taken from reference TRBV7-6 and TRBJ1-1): GAGVSQSPRYKVTKRGQDVALRCDPISGHVSLYWYRQALGQGPEFLTYFNYEAQQDKSGLPNDRFSAERPEGSISTLTIQRTEQRDSAMYRCASSQSTADTEAFFGQGTRLTVV.

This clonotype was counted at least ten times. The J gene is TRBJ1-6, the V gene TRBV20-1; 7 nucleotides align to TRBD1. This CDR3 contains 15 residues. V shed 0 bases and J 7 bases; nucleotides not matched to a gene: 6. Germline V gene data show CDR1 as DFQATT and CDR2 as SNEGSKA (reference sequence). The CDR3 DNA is TGCAGTGCTAGAGATCGACAGGGAGCCAATTCACCCCTCCACTTT. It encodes CSARDRQGANSPLHF.